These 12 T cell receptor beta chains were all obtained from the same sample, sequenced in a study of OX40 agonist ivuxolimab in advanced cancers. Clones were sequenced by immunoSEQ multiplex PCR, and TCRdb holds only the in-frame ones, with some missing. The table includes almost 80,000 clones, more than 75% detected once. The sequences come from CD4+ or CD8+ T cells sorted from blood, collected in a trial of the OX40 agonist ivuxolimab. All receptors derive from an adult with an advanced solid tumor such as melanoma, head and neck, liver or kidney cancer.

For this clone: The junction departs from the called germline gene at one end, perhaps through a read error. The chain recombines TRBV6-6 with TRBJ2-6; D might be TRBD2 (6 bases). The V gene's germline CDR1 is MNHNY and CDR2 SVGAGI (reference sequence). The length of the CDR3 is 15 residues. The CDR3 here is CANSYSGAGANVLTF. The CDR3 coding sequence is TGTGCCAACAGTTACTCGGGGGCTGGGGCCAACGTCCTGACTTTC.

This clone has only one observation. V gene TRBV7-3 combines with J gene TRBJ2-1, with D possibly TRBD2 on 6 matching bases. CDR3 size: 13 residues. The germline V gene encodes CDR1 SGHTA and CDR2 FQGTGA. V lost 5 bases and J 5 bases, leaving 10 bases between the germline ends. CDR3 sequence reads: CASSPTGDNEQFF. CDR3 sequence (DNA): TGTGCCAGCAGCCCTACGGGGGACAATGAGCAGTTCTTC.

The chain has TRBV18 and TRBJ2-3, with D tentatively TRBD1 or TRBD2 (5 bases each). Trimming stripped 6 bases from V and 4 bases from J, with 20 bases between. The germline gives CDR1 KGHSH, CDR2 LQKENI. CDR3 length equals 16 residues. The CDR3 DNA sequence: TGTGCCAGCTCCCCGGGACCCCCGAAAGGCCCAGATACGCAGTATTTT. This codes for CASSPGPPKGPDTQYF. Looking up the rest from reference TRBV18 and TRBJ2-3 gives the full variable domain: NAGVMQNPRHLVRRRGQEARLRCSPMKGHSHVYWYRQLPEEGLKFMVYLQKENIIDESGMPKERFSAEFPKEGPSILRIQQVVRGDSAAYFCASSPGPPKGPDTQYFGPGTRLTVL.

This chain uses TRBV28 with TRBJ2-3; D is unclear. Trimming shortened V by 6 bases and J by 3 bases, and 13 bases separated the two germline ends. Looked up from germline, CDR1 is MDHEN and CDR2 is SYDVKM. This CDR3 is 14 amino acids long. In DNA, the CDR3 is TGTGCCAGCAGGGGCAGCCGGAGAACAGATACGCAGTATTTT. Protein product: CASRGSRRTDTQYF. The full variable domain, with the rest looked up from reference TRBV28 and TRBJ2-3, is DVKVTQSSRYLVKRTGEKVFLECVQDMDHENMFWYRQDPGLGLRLIYFSYDVKMKEKGDIPEGYSVSREKKERFSLILESASTNQTSMYLCASRGSRRTDTQYFGPGTRLTVL.

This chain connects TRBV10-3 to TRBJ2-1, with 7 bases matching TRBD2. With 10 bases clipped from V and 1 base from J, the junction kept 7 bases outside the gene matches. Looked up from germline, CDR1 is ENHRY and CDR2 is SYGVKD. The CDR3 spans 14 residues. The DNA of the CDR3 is TGTGCCACAACTACTAGCGAGTCCTACAATGAGCAGTTCTTC. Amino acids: CATTTSESYNEQFF.

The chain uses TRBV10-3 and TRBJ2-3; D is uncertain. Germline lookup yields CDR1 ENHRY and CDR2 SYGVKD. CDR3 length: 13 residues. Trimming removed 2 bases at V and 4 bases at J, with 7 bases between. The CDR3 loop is CAISERAPDTQYF. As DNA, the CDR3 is TGTGCCATCAGTGAGCGTGCCCCAGATACGCAGTATTTT.

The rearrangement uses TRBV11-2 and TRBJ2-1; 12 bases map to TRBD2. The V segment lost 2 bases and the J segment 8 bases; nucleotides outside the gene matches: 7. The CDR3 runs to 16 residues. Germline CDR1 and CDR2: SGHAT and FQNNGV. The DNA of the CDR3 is TGTGCCAGCAGCTTACAAGGACTAGCGGGATCTGATGAGCAGTTCTTC. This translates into CASSLQGLAGSDEQFF.

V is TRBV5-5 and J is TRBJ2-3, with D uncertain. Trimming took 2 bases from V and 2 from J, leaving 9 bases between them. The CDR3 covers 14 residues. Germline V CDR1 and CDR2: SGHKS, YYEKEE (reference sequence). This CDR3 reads CASSLSRNTDTQYF. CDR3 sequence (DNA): TGTGCCAGCAGCTTAAGTCGGAACACAGATACGCAGTATTTT.

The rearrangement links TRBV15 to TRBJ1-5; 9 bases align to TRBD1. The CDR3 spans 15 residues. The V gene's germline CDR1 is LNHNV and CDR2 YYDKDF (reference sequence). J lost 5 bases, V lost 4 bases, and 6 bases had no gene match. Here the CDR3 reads CATSTEQGAHQPQHF. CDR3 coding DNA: TGTGCCACCAGCACAGAACAGGGGGCGCATCAGCCCCAGCATTTT.

CDR3: CASSLSAPNNEQFF. In DNA form, the CDR3 reads TGTGCCAGCAGTTTATCTGCTCCAAACAATGAGCAGTTCTTC. The J gene is TRBJ2-1, the V gene TRBV27; the D is unclear. Trimming cost V 0 bases and J 5 bases, with 8 bases left between them. Germline V gene data show CDR1 as MNHEY and CDR2 as SMNVEV (reference sequence). CDR3 size: 14 residues.

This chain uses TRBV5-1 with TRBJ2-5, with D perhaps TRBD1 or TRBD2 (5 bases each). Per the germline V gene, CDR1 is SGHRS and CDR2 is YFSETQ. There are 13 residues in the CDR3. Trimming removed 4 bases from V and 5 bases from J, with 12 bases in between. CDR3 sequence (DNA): TGCGCCAGCAGCCTGGGGGAGAGGGAGACCCAGTACTTC. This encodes CASSLGERETQYF.

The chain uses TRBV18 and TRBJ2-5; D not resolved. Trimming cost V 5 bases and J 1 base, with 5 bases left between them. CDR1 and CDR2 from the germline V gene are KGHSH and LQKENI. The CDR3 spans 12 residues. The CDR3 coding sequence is TGTGCCAGCTCAGGCGGCCAAGAGACCCAGTACTTC. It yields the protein CASSGGQETQYF.